This T cell receptor beta chain appears in the sequencing data of a study of T-cell memory formation after mild COVID-19. About the research overall: TCR clusters largely stayed donor specific.

Germline CDR1 reads SGHAT; CDR2 reads FQDESV (reference sequence). The CDR3 contains 14 residues. V was trimmed by 4 bases and J by 7 bases, leaving 16 bases between them. Constant-segment-primed 5'RACE gave TCR alpha and TCR beta cDNA libraries with sample barcodes and UMIs. TCRdb re-called the 5' RACE reads with MiXCR, one entry per CDR3 protein. The table lists roughly 610,000 distinct CDR3 sequences, roughly a sixth of them singletons, with less than 10% in the top ten. The sequence was obtained from an adult woman who had mild COVID-19 (a few samples of this study predate the infection). Cell type and time point are not known. The source material was PBMCs or a T cell subset sorted from them (not recorded which). J is TRBJ1-2 and V is TRBV11-1; D unclear. CDR3: CASSSQGGNGGYTF. CDR3 bases: TGTGCCAGCAGCTCACAAGGAGGGAATGGTGGCTACACCTTC.